Listed below are T cell receptor beta chains from one sample, sequenced in a study of PD-1 blockade in classical Hodgkin lymphoma. TCRdb's table, derived via immunoSEQ multiplex PCR, lists solely in-frame clones and lacks some. The table records about 93,000 clones, 78% of them present only once. The input for sequencing was peripheral blood mononuclear cells (PBMCs), taken before the fourth cycle of nivolumab. All receptors derive from a human donor with classical Hodgkin lymphoma. Both conserved end residues are part of each CDR3. The order of the fields is clone size, V gene, CDR3 protein. Clone sizes are given selectively: once, few, many, or a class where the clone is expanded.

- | TRBV18 | CASSPQPEYEQFF
many | TRBV27 | CASRQGTGRHEKLFF
- | TRBV6-5 | CASSYGPREGEYF
- | TRBV2 | CASRGEVGTEAFF
few | TRBV13 | CASSLGEGMNYGYTF
- | TRBV5-8 | CASSYSGTLSGTQYF
- | TRBV28 | CASSFVTGMSETQYF
- | TRBV6-5 | CASRLQGATEAFF
- | TRBV2 | CASSEDSYGYTF
- | TRBV23-1 | CASSQSAGVEGNQPQHF
- | TRBV5-1 | CASSRTGTGLTTDTQYF
once | TRBV7-6 | CASSLDRSVSYNEQFF
- | TRBV2 | CASSDSGGGPGDTQYF
few | TRBV5-8 | CASSLEHYEQYF
- | TRBV15 | CATSRDTAGGYEQYF
- | TRBV27 | CASSLSPRDGAQETQYF
- | TRBV6-4 | CASSDEAGGRQFF
- | TRBV28 | CASSGIRDNEQFF
- | TRBV29-1 | CSVGDAGAPGGAFF
- | TRBV29-1 | CSVGTRYTDTQYF
- | TRBV7-8 | CASSFDTEAFF
- | TRBV6-4 | CASSVPGQGCNQPQHF
- | TRBV9 | CASSPSEYRSPLHF
- | TRBV6-6 | CASSSRVETQYF
- | TRBV5-1 | CASSLRRGLGTEAFF
- | TRBV5-1 | CASRDRDSLTDTQYF
- | TRBV6-6 | CASSTPTGTNTEAFF
- | TRBV9 | CASSVAGIGPYEQYF
few | TRBV21-1 | CASRDCSTDTQYF
- | TRBV7-9 | CASSPFQGTEAFF
few | TRBV25-1 | CASSEYVGASEKLFF
once | TRBV7-2 | CASSGQGLVSGANVLTF
- | TRBV6-6 | CASSKGQGLLNEQFF
few | TRBV6-5 | CASSLWGTGELFF
- | TRBV5-4 | CASSPARDRSTEAFF
- | TRBV10-3 | CAISEPPGASYEQYF
- | TRBV29-1 | CSVEPGTGPAGYTF
- | TRBV7-2 | CASSLGGPQETQYF
- | TRBV30 | CAWSVGGLIYEQYF
- | TRBV6-6 | CASSYKLAGLNEQFF
once | TRBV7-2 | CASSLSKLTLMNTEAFF
once | TRBV9 | CASSVGPGDENIQYF
once | TRBV6-5 | CASSYSQYNEQFF
- | TRBV5-1 | CASSGVGLAGGETQYF
- | TRBV6-5 | CASSPPGGSDTQYF
- | TRBV18 | CASSPDTMNTEAFF
- | TRBV11-2 | CASSLLGYEQYF
- | TRBV6-5 | CASRNHRDSIYGYTF
- | TRBV7-9 | CASSIQGLYEKLFF
- | TRBV10-3 | CAISVRGTGEGEQYF
- | TRBV11-3 | CASGKTRDEQFF
- | TRBV2 | CASARQGAAGYTF
- | TRBV6-6 | CASTGDRTEAFF
- | TRBV27 | CASSNRGYDEQYF
- | TRBV9 | CASSSKDEATRRKTQYF